The 19 T cell receptor beta chains presented below share a single source sample, sequenced in a study of Graves' ophthalmopathy and Graves' hyperthyroidism. Scientists amplified the TCR beta CDR3 regions from RNA transcripts. The workflow started with a first-round RT-PCR run with HTBI primers and then moved on to a second-round multiplex PCR. One entry per CDR3 protein results from TCRdb running MiXCR on the multiplex PCR reads. The sample shows almost 750,000 distinct CDR3 sequences, approximately 40% of them seen only once. Material: peripheral blood. These TCRs come from an adult man with Graves' ophthalmopathy.

This chain uses TRBV7-2 with TRBJ1-1; possibly TRBD1 for D (6 bases). The CDR3 length is 18 residues. V lost 1 base, J lost 1 base, and 19 bases lay in between. Per germline, CDR1 SGHTA and CDR2 FQGNSA. The CDR3 DNA sequence: TGTGCCAGCAGCTTAGTTGTATGGGGGCGGGTAAGGAACACTGAAGCTTTCTTT. It yields the protein CASSLVVWGRVRNTEAFF. The whole variable domain, remainder taken from reference TRBV7-2 and TRBJ1-1, is GAGVSQSPSNKVTEKGKDVELRCDPISGHTALYWYRQSLGQGLEFLIYFQGNSAPDKSGLPSDRFSAERTGGSVSTLTIQRTQQEDSAVYLCASSLVVWGRVRNTEAFFGQGTRLTVV.

This clonotype has ten or more counts. V is TRBV5-1 and J is TRBJ1-6, with 8 bases that match TRBD1. The V gene's germline CDR1 is SGHRS and CDR2 YFSETQ. V lost 4 bases and J lost 7; bases outside the gene matches: 7. The CDR3 is made up of 15 amino acids. The CDR3 DNA is TGCGCCAGCAGCACCGAGACAGGGGTGAATTCACCCCTCCACTTT. Protein product: CASSTETGVNSPLHF.

The chain recombines TRBV29-1 with TRBJ1-5; TRBD1 agrees at 7 bases. The J segment lost 5 bases and the V segment lost 8 bases, leaving 6 bases of the junction unmatched. The CDR3 has 12 amino acids. Germline CDR1 is SQVTM and CDR2 is ANQGSEA. DNA of the CDR3: TGCAGCAGTGAAGGGACAGATCAGCCCCAGCATTTT. Amino acid sequence: CSSEGTDQPQHF.

The chain uses TRBV20-1 and TRBJ2-5; 7 bases match TRBD1. J was trimmed by 2 bases and V by 3 bases; bases with no gene match: 18. The germline V gene has CDR1 DFQATT and CDR2 SNEGSKA (reference sequence). The CDR3 extends over 18 amino acids. CDR3 nucleotide sequence: TGCAGTGCTAGTCCCACCCGGGACAGATACCCAGGGCAAGAGACCCAGTACTTC. Encoded protein: CSASPTRDRYPGQETQYF.

This clonotype was seen at least ten times. This rearrangement joins TRBV10-3 to TRBJ1-2; 11 bases are a match to TRBD1. The CDR3 covers 15 residues. The trim removed 3 bases at V and 1 base at J, leaving 1 base unmatched. Germline V gene lookup returns CDR1 ENHRY and CDR2 SYGVKD. CDR3 residues: CAISEGTGGNYGYTF. For the CDR3, the DNA is TGTGCCATCAGTGAAGGGACAGGGGGTAACTATGGCTACACCTTC.

The rearrangement uses TRBV7-6 and TRBJ2-5, with 8 bases fitting TRBD2. Germline V gene lookup returns CDR1 SGHVS and CDR2 FNYEAQ. CDR3 length: 15 amino acids. The ends lost 6 bases at V and 3 bases at J; junction bases unmatched: 9. Written as DNA, the CDR3 is TGTGCCAGCAGTCCGGGGGGGCAGGCCGAAGAGACCCAGTACTTC. Its protein is CASSPGGQAEETQYF.

This clonotype showed up many times. This sequence joins TRBV29-1 and TRBJ1-6; 11 nucleotides match TRBD1. This CDR3 spans 17 amino acids. Per germline, CDR1 SQVTM and CDR2 ANQGSEA. The ends lost 5 bases at V and 7 bases at J; junction bases unmatched: 13. CDR3 region: CSVQTGTGGTANSPLHF. CDR3 nucleotides: TGCAGCGTTCAAACCGGGACAGGGGGAACGGCGAATTCACCCCTCCACTTT.

This clonotype showed up many times. The chain joins TRBV19 to TRBJ1-1; a weak D match, TRBD1 (6 bases). CDR1 and CDR2 from the germline V gene are LNHDA and SQIVND (reference sequence). The CDR3 consists of 14 residues. Trimming removed 7 bases at V and 0 bases at J, with 12 bases between. CDR3 region: CASTRQVMNTEAFF. CDR3 DNA sequence: TGTGCCAGTACCAGACAGGTGATGAACACTGAAGCTTTCTTT.

Only a few counts were recorded for this clonotype. V is TRBV11-2 and J is TRBJ2-7; D is tentatively TRBD1 or TRBD2 (5 bases each). The CDR3 is 15 residues long. From germline, CDR1 is SGHAT and CDR2 FQNNGV. V was trimmed by 6 bases and J by 4 bases, leaving 19 bases between them. Here the CDR3 reads CASRRSGQIVYEQYF. DNA for the CDR3: TGTGCCAGCAGGAGGAGCGGACAAATAGTTTACGAGCAGTACTTC.

The sample holds a few counts of this clonotype. The chain employs TRBV4-3 and TRBJ1-5, with no clear D. The CDR3 runs to 13 residues. V was pared by 0 bases and J by 5 bases, with 5 bases between. The germline CDR1 and CDR2 sequences are LGHNA and YSLEER. CDR3 protein: CASSQDEDQPQHF. CDR3 bases: TGCGCCAGCAGCCAAGATGAGGATCAGCCCCAGCATTTT.

This clonotype was counted many times. The rearrangement links TRBV7-8 to TRBJ1-2, with D tentatively TRBD1 (5 bases). This CDR3 is 15 amino acids long. V dropped 1 base and J dropped 4 bases, with 13 bases sitting between them. Germline-derived CDR1 and CDR2 are SGHVS and FQNEAQ. In DNA, the CDR3 is TGTGCCAGCAGCTTAGTCTTGCCCGGGGGCTATGGCTACACCTTC. It yields the protein CASSLVLPGGYGYTF.

This clonotype occurred many times. The V gene is TRBV19, the J gene TRBJ1-5; TRBD1 agrees at 10 bases. The CDR3 is 16 residues long. J lost 6 bases, V lost 5 bases, and 10 bases had no gene match. CDR1 and CDR2 (germline): LNHDA, SQIVND (reference sequence). The CDR3 region has the DNA TGTGCCAGTAGTGTTCCCGGGACAGGGGTCGGTCAGCCCCAGCATTTT. This gives the protein CASSVPGTGVGQPQHF.

Note on this clonotype: A much bigger clone sits one base away, suggesting this may be a read error. The chain is built from TRBV2 and TRBJ2-5; 10 bases line up with TRBD1. This CDR3 is built from 14 residues. Germline loops: CDR1 SNHLY, CDR2 FYNNEI. CDR3 in amino acids: CASRPDRGLETQCF. CDR3 nucleotides: TGTGCCAGCAGACCGGACAGGGGGTTGGAGACCCAGTGCTTC. The full variable domain, with the rest looked up from reference TRBV2 and TRBJ2-5, is EPEVTQTPSHQVTQMGQEVILRCVPISNHLYFYWYRQILGQKVEFLVSFYNNEISEKSEIFDDQFSVERPDGSNFTLKIRSTKLEDSAMYFCASRPDRGLETQCFGPGTRLLVL.

J is TRBJ1-2 and V is TRBV15, with D perhaps TRBD1 (5 bases). Trimming shortened V by 1 base and J by 12 bases, and 15 bases separated the two germline ends. The germline CDR1 and CDR2 sequences are LNHNV and YYDKDF (reference sequence). The CDR3 contains 13 residues. This chain's CDR3 is CATSRGQFSGNTF. Here the CDR3 DNA reads TGTGCCACCAGCAGAGGACAGTTTTCTGGAAACACCTTC.

This sequence joins TRBV20-1 and TRBJ2-5; 11 nucleotides agree with TRBD2. From germline, CDR1 is DFQATT and CDR2 SNEGSKA (reference sequence). Trimming took 5 bases from V and 3 from J; bases not matched to a gene: 2. The CDR3 loop spans 13 amino acids. The CDR3 nucleotides read TGCAGTGCTGTAGCGGGGGGGGAAGAGACCCAGTACTTC. Residues: CSAVAGGEETQYF.

At least ten counts were recorded for this clonotype. The rearrangement links TRBV19 to TRBJ1-5; D is unclear. The CDR3 contains 12 residues. V dropped 9 bases and J dropped 6 bases, with 12 bases sitting between them. CDR1 is LNHDA, CDR2 SQIVND, per germline (reference sequence). The CDR3 spells CASSPSGQPQHF. CDR3 nucleotides: TGTGCCAGCAGTCCCTCGGGTCAGCCCCAGCATTTT. Drawing the rest from reference TRBV19 and TRBJ1-5, the complete variable domain is DGGITQSPKYLFRKEGQNVTLSCEQNLNHDAMYWYRQDPGQGLRLIYYSQIVNDFQKGDIAEGYSVSREKKESFPLTVTSAQKNPTAFYLCASSPSGQPQHFGDGTRLSIL.

This clonotype was counted many times. The J gene is TRBJ2-5, the V gene TRBV29-1; D not certain. V was clipped by 4 bases and J by 10 bases, with 16 bases between them. The length of the CDR3 is 12 residues. Germline assignment: CDR1 SQVTM and CDR2 ANQGSEA. The CDR3 protein is CSVVGQPEDQYF. In DNA, the CDR3 is TGCAGCGTTGTAGGCCAGCCCGAGGACCAGTACTTC.

Regarding this clonotype: This may be a read error, as it is one base from a much larger clone. The conserved phenylalanine or tryptophan normally closing the CDR3 is absent here, so this likely arose from a read error. This chain uses TRBV19 with TRBJ1-1; the D is unclear. CDR3 length: 11 residues. Trimming removed 3 bases from V and 7 bases from J, with 6 bases in between. Germline assignment: CDR1 LNHDA and CDR2 SQIVND (reference sequence). CDR3 region: CASSISNEAFL. DNA of the CDR3: TGTGCCAGTAGTATCTCGAATGAAGCTTTCCTT.

The chain employs TRBV2 and TRBJ2-7, with TRBD1 identical over 10 bases. Germline CDR1 reads SNHLY; CDR2 reads FYNNEI. V was clipped by 6 bases and J by 2 bases; unmatched bases: 4. The CDR3 loop spans 14 amino acids. The CDR3 sequence is CASRTGQGTYEQYF. In nucleotides, the CDR3 is TGTGCCAGCAGAACGGGACAGGGGACCTACGAGCAGTACTTC.